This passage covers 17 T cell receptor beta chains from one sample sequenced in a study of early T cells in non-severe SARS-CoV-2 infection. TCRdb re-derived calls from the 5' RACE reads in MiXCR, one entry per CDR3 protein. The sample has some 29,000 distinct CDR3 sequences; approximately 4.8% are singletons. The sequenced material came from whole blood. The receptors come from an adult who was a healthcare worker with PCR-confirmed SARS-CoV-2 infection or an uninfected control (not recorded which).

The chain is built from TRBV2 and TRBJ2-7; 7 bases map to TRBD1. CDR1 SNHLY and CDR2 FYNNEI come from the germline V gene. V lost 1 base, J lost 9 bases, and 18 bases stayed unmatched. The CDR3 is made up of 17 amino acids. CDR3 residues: CASSEGYLVGTVLLQYF. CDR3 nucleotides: TGTGCCAGCAGTGAAGGGTATTTGGTAGGGACAGTCTTATTGCAGTACTTC.

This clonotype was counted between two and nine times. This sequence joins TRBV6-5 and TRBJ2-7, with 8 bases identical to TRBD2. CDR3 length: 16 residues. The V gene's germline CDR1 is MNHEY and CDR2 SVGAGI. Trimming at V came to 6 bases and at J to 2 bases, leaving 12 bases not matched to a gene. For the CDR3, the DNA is TGTGCCAGCAGACGAGAGTTTAGGCGGGGGGCCTACGAGCAGTACTTC. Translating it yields CASRREFRRGAYEQYF.

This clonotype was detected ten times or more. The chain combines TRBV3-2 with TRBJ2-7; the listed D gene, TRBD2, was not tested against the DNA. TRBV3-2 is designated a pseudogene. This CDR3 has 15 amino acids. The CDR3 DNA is TGTGCCAGCAGCCACAGACTAGCGGGAGTCGGCGAGCAGTACTTC. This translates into CASSHRLAGVGEQYF.

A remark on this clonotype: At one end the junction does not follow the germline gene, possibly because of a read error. The CDR3 here is CSARVAVGPPAGELFF. CDR3 nucleotide sequence: TGCAGTGCCAGAGTAGCGGTGGGCCCCCCGGCCGGGGAGCTGTTTTTT. The genes are TRBV20-1 and TRBJ2-2; tentatively, D is TRBD2 (6 bases). The CDR3 sequence is 16 residues long. Looked up from germline, CDR1 is DFQATT and CDR2 is SNEGSKA (reference sequence).

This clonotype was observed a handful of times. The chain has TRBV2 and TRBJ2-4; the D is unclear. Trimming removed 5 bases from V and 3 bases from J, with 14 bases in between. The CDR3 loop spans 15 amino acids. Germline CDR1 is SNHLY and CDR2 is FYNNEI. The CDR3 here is CASSPRRTVKNIQYF. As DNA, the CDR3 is TGTGCCAGCAGTCCCCGGCGGACCGTCAAAAACATTCAGTACTTC.

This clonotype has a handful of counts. In nucleotides, the CDR3 is TGTGCCAGCAGCCTCGACCGGTCGGGGATTTATAATTCACCCCTCCACTTT. Translation gives CASSLDRSGIYNSPLHF. The chain recombines TRBV5-6 with TRBJ1-6; D is unclear. Germline CDR1 is SGHDT and CDR2 is YYEEEE. V lost 4 bases to trimming and J lost 4 bases, with 18 bases between them. The CDR3 is made up of 17 amino acids.

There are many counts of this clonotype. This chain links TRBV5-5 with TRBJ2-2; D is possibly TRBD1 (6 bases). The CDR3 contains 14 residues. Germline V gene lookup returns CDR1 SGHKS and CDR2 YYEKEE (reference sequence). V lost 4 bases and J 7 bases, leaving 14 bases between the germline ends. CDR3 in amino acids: CASSQRDTFGELFF. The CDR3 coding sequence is TGTGCCAGCAGCCAAAGGGACACCTTCGGGGAGCTGTTTTTT.

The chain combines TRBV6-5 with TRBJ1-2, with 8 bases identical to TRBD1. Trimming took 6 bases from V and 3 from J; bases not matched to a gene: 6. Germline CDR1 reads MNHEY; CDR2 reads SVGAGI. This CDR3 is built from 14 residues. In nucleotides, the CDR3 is TGTGCCAGCAGGACAGGGGCGCCCGACTATGGCTACACCTTC. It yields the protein CASRTGAPDYGYTF.

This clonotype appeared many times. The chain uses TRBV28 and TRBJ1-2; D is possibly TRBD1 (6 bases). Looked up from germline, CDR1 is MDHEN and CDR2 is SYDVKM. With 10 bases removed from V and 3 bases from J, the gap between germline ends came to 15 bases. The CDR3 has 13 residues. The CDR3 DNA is TGTGCCACCGGGGGGCAGGGACACTATGGCTACACCTTC. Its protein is CATGGQGHYGYTF.

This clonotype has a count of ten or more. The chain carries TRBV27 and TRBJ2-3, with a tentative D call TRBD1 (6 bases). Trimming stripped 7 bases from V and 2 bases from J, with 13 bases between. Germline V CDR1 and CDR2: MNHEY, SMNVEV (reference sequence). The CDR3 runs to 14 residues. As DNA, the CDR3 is TGTGCCAGCAATCACGGACAGCCCACAGATACGCAGTATTTT. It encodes CASNHGQPTDTQYF.

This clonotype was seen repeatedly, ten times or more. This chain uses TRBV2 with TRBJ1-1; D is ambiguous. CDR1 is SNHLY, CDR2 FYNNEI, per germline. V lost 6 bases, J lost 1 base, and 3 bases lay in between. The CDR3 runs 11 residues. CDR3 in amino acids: CASRWNTEAFF. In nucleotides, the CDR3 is TGTGCCAGCAGGTGGAACACTGAAGCTTTCTTT.

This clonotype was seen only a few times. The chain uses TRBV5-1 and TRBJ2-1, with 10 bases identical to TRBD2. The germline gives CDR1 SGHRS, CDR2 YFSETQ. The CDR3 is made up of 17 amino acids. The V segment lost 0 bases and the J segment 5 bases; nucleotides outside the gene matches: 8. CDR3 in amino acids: CASSLASALAGHNEQFF. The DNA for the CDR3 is TGCGCCAGCAGCTTGGCCAGTGCACTAGCGGGGCACAATGAGCAGTTCTTC. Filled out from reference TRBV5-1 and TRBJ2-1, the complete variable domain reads KAGVTQTPRYLIKTRGQQVTLSCSPISGHRSVSWYQQTPGQGLQFLFEYFSETQRNKGNFPGRFSGRQFSNSRSEMNVSTLELGDSALYLCASSLASALAGHNEQFFGPGTRLTVL.

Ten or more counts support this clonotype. The CDR3 spells CASSVSSPGNNSPLHF. The CDR3 nucleotides read TGTGCCAGCAGCGTCTCCTCTCCAGGGAACAATTCACCCCTCCACTTT. The V gene is TRBV9, the J gene TRBJ1-6; a weak D match, TRBD1 (5 bases). CDR1 is SGDLS, CDR2 YYNGEE, per germline. With 2 bases removed from V and 7 bases from J, the gap between germline ends came to 16 bases. The CDR3 contains 16 residues.

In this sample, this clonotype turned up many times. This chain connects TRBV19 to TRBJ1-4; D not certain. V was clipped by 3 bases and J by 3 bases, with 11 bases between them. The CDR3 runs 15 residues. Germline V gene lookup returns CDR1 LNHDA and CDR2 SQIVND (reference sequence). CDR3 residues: CASSISQPANEKLFF. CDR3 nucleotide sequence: TGTGCCAGTAGTATCTCACAACCGGCTAATGAAAAACTGTTTTTT.

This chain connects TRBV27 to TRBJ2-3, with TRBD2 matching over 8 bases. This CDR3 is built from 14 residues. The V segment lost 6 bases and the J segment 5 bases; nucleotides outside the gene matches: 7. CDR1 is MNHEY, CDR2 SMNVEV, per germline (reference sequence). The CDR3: CASRRGGWRDTQYF. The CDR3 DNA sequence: TGTGCCAGCAGACGGGGGGGCTGGAGAGATACGCAGTATTTT.

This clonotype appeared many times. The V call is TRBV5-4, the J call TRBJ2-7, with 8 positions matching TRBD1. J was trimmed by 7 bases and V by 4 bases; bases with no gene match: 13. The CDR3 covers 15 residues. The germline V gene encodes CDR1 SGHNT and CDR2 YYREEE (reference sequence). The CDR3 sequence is CASSQTGQALREQYF. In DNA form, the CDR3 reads TGTGCCAGCAGCCAAACGGGACAGGCGCTGAGGGAGCAGTACTTC.

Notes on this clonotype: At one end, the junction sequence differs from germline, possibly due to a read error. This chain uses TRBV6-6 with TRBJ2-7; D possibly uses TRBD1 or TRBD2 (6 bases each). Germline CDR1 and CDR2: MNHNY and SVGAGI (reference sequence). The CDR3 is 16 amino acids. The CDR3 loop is CASSDSRGRESYEQYF. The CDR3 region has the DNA TGTGCCAGCAGTGACTCCCGGGGGCGGGAATCCTACGAGCAGTACTTC.